This TCR beta chain was documented in a study of blood T cells in healthy people across ages. Donors ranged from 6 to 90 years old and were healthy Caucasians in Russia. Then a second PCR, running roughly 7 to 11 cycles, was carried out with a sample-barcoded 5' primer and a J-beta primer mix. All cDNA molecules were each tagged by a template-switch adaptor with 12 random nucleotides. MiXCR, run by TCRdb on the 5' RACE reads, gives a single entry per CDR3 protein. The table records roughly 2 million distinct CDR3 sequences, around half of them present only once. CDR1 is DFQATT, CDR2 SNEGSKA, per germline (reference sequence). The CDR3 consists of 16 residues. V trimming: 6 bases; J trimming: 4 bases; junction bases outside the gene matches: 16.

Specimen: blood. The V call is TRBV20-1, the J call TRBJ2-7; 9 positions agree with TRBD1. The clonotype originates from a middle-aged woman in good health. In DNA form, the CDR3 reads TGCAGTGCCTACTATAGGAGACAGGGGGGAACTTACGAGCAGTACTTC. Protein: CSAYYRRQGGTYEQYF.